A selection of T cell receptor beta chains follows, all from one sample in a study of T cells in Graves' hyperthyroidism and ophthalmopathy. Using its own MiXCR run on the multiplex PCR reads, TCRdb lists one record per CDR3 protein. The profile shows 500,000 to 750,000 distinct CDR3 sequences, around 46% of them singletons. The sample consisted of peripheral blood or thyroid tissue (not recorded which). These receptors were taken from a woman aged 18 to 35 with Graves' hyperthyroidism. Both conserved end residues are part of each CDR3. The order of the fields is J gene, V gene, D gene, clone size, CDR3 DNA, CDR3 protein. D genes are given only for firm matches. Clone size is not always given. Where it is, it says once, few, many or a class for expanded clones.

J gene: TRBJ2-7
V gene: TRBV7-9
D gene: TRBD2
clone size: .
CDR3 DNA: TGTGCCATCCTAGACCGGGACATCGGACTAGCGGGAGGGGCCTACGAGCAGTACTTC
CDR3 protein: CAILDRDIGLAGGAYEQYF

J gene: TRBJ2-3
V gene: TRBV12-3/TRBV12-4
D gene: .
clone size: .
CDR3 DNA: TGTGCCAGCAGTTCTGACGCCAGCACAGATACGCAGTATTTT
CDR3 protein: CASSSDASTDTQYF

J gene: TRBJ2-5
V gene: TRBV4-2
D gene: .
clone size: many
CDR3 DNA: TGTGCCAGCAGCCAAGAGGCAGGAGGGCGGGGGACCCAGTACTTC
CDR3 protein: CASSQEAGGRGTQYF

J gene: TRBJ2-1
V gene: TRBV6-4
D gene: .
clone size: .
CDR3 DNA: TGTGCCAGCAGTGACTCGACGGCGGGTGAGCAGTTCTTC
CDR3 protein: CASSDSTAGEQFF

J gene: TRBJ2-7
V gene: TRBV29-1
D gene: TRBD1
clone size: .
CDR3 DNA: TGCAGCGTTGTCGCGACAGGGGCATACGAGCAGTACTTC
CDR3 protein: CSVVATGAYEQYF

J gene: TRBJ2-5
V gene: TRBV13
D gene: .
clone size: .
CDR3 DNA: TGTGCCAGCAGCTTGGCGTCCGACAGTGCTCAAGAGGCCCAGTACTTC
CDR3 protein: CASSLASDSAQEAQYF

J gene: TRBJ1-4
V gene: TRBV2
D gene: .
clone size: .
CDR3 DNA: TGTGCCAGCAGTGGGGACTTCTCCAATGAAAAACTGTTTTTT
CDR3 protein: CASSGDFSNEKLFF

J gene: TRBJ2-7
V gene: TRBV7-6
D gene: .
clone size: .
CDR3 DNA: TGTGCCAGCAGCAGGGCCGGCGAGCAGTACTTC
CDR3 protein: CASSRAGEQYF

J gene: TRBJ2-7
V gene: TRBV7-3
D gene: .
clone size: .
CDR3 DNA: TGTGCCAGCAGCTTAACGAGGCGCGACGAGCAGTACTTC
CDR3 protein: CASSLTRRDEQYF

J gene: TRBJ1-4
V gene: TRBV7-8
D gene: .
clone size: many
CDR3 DNA: TGTGCCAGCAGCCCCTTACGGGGGATTCTTGCAACTAATGAAAAACTGTTTTTT
CDR3 protein: CASSPLRGILATNEKLFF

J gene: TRBJ1-1
V gene: TRBV20-1
D gene: .
clone size: many
CDR3 DNA: TGCAGTGCTAGCAGTGTTGAATATACTGAAGCTTTCTTT
CDR3 protein: CSASSVEYTEAFF

J gene: TRBJ2-5
V gene: TRBV12-3/TRBV12-4
D gene: .
clone size: many
CDR3 DNA: TGTGCCAGTCATCGAGGGGCCCAAGAGACCCAGTACTTC
CDR3 protein: CASHRGAQETQYF